This T cell receptor beta chain was documented in a study of STAT5B mutations in CD4+ large granular lymphocyte leukemia. Findings and limits, study-wide: Compared with healthy controls (2/35), patient top clones favored TRBV06 (8/27). Main leukemic clonotypes were patient-specific, but roughly 25% appeared at low frequency elsewhere.

Comments on this clone: Its target is unknown.

The CDR3 runs 14 residues. Per the germline V gene, CDR1 is KGHSH and CDR2 is LQKENI. Trimming removed 6 bases from V and 5 bases from J; junction bases left unmatched: 9. Sequenced by immunoSEQ multiplex PCR; TCRdb stores in-frame clones only, minus some. The sample shows about 30,000 clones, more than 75% of them seen only once. The clonotype originates from a human donor in good health. This rearrangement joins TRBV18 to TRBJ2-5, with TRBD1 matching 7 bases. Input material: CD4+ T cells from blood buffy coats. The CDR3 sequence: CASSAWDSQETQYF. CDR3 bases: TGTGCCAGCTCCGCATGGGACAGTCAGGAGACCCAGTACTTC. Based on the CDR3 plus reference TRBV18 and TRBJ2-5, the full variable domain is NAGVMQNPRHLVRRRGQEARLRCSPMKGHSHVYWYRQLPEEGLKFMVYLQKENIIDESGMPKERFSAEFPKEGPSILRIQQVVRGDSAAYFCASSAWDSQETQYFGPGTRLLVL.